The 22 T cell receptor beta chains below all came from one sample that was sequenced in a study of Ad26.COV2.S vaccination and SARS-CoV-2 variants (dated by TCRdb to about 2021). The library was prepared using the immunoSEQ multiplex PCR assay. In its TCRdb copy, this immuneACCESS table keeps in-frame sequences only and misses some clones. Where compared with another copy, unresolved V genes explain less than half of these, and the others have no known cause. This sample gives 350,000 to 550,000 clones in total; approximately 89% of them show up just once. Just over 2.5% of the sample rests with the top ten. Taken with the paper, the label for treatment or condition translates to: around 19 received Ad26.COV2.S at low or high dose, single or two shots; about five received placebo; per-sample allocation not given. For vaccine and placebo recipients, the sequenced repertoires came from samples collected on day 63 after the first injection.

The sequencing used peripheral blood, collected in a trial of Ad26.COV2.S vaccine versus placebo. The receptors here all came from a person between 18 and 60 years old who received the Ad26.COV2.S COVID-19 vaccine or a placebo.

This sequence joins TRBV18 and TRBJ2-1; 8 nucleotides line up with TRBD2. The germline V gene has CDR1 KGHSH and CDR2 LQKENI. The V and J ends lost 6 bases and 9 bases, in that order; junction bases with no gene match: 16. The CDR3 consists of 16 residues. DNA for the CDR3: TGTGCCAGCTCCTCCCCCCGTTTAGTAGCGGGGATTGAGCAGTTCTTC. Translated, it gives CASSSPRLVAGIEQFF. Combining the CDR3 with reference TRBV18 and TRBJ2-1 gives the whole variable domain NAGVMQNPRHLVRRRGQEARLRCSPMKGHSHVYWYRQLPEEGLKFMVYLQKENIIDESGMPKERFSAEFPKEGPSILRIQQVVRGDSAAYFCASSSPRLVAGIEQFFGPGTRLTVL.

J is TRBJ1-4 and V is TRBV11-3; D uncertain. Germline V lookup: CDR1 SGHNT, CDR2 YENEEA. This CDR3 has 13 amino acids. V was trimmed by 0 bases and J by 8 bases, leaving 7 bases between them. CDR3 in amino acids: CASSLDIGEKLFF. The CDR3 DNA reads TGTGCCAGCAGCTTAGATATTGGGGAAAAACTGTTTTTT.

The chain recombines TRBV7-2 with TRBJ2-3; D possibly corresponds to TRBD1 (6 bases). Germline V CDR1 and CDR2: SGHTA, FQGNSA. The CDR3 length is 15 residues. Trimming took off 3 bases at V and 4 bases at J, with 14 bases between the two ends. CDR3 DNA: TGTGCCAGCAGCTTCGCTTCAGGGGCCGCAGATACGCAGTATTTT. It translates to CASSFASGAADTQYF.

This chain joins TRBV30 and TRBJ2-3; 8 bases match TRBD2. The germline V gene has CDR1 GTSNPN and CDR2 SVGIG (reference sequence). Trimming took 3 bases from V and 4 from J; bases not matched to a gene: 9. CDR3 length: 15 amino acids. The CDR3 DNA is TGTGCCTGGAGGGCTGTGCGGGGGGAGGCAGATACGCAGTATTTT. It translates to CAWRAVRGEADTQYF.

The chain has TRBV30 and TRBJ1-1; no clear D gene. V shed 5 bases and J shed 1 base, with 11 bases lying between them. CDR1 and CDR2 (germline): GTSNPN, SVGIG (reference sequence). This CDR3 contains 13 residues. In DNA, the CDR3 is TGTGCCTGGGCCCGCGGCAGGAACACTGAAGCTTTCTTT. This gives the protein CAWARGRNTEAFF.

This sequence joins TRBV5-6 and TRBJ2-3; D is possibly TRBD2 (5 bases). Trimming cost V 1 base and J 1 base, with 10 bases left between them. The CDR3 length is 15 residues. Germline loops: CDR1 SGHDT, CDR2 YYEEEE. CDR3 residues: CASSLTDSRTDTQYF. CDR3 coding DNA: TGTGCCAGCAGCTTGACGGACTCACGCACAGATACGCAGTATTTT. Full variable domain (rest looked up from reference TRBV5-6 and TRBJ2-3): DAGVTQSPTHLIKTRGQQVTLRCSPKSGHDTVSWYQQALGQGPQFIFQYYEEEERQRGNFPDRFSGHQFPNYSSELNVNALLLGDSALYLCASSLTDSRTDTQYFGPGTRLTVL.

The chain joins TRBV5-3 to TRBJ2-5, with D uncertain. TRBV5-3 is known as an ORF, though its function is uncertain. V gave up 4 bases and J gave up 7 bases, with 8 bases separating them. The CDR3 loop spans 11 amino acids. The DNA for the CDR3 is TGTGCCAGAAGCCTAAAGAGGACCCAGTACTTC. Its translation is CARSLKRTQYF.

This chain uses TRBV5-1 with TRBJ1-4, with D unclear. Germline-derived CDR1 and CDR2 are SGHRS and YFSETQ. CDR3 length: 14 residues. With 0 bases removed from V and 6 bases from J, the gap between germline ends came to 9 bases. The CDR3 spells CASSLAGWDEKLFF. CDR3 DNA: TGCGCCAGCAGCTTGGCAGGATGGGATGAAAAACTGTTTTTT.

This clone was seen a single time. The chain combines TRBV5-1 with TRBJ2-3; 12 nucleotides align to TRBD2. The CDR3 consists of 15 residues. J was trimmed by 7 bases and V by 3 bases; bases with no gene match: 6. Germline CDR1 reads SGHRS; CDR2 reads YFSETQ. The CDR3 here is CASSYGLAGTNTQYF. DNA for the CDR3: TGCGCCAGCAGCTACGGACTAGCGGGGACTAATACGCAGTATTTT.

The V gene is TRBV5-1, the J gene TRBJ2-1; D possibly corresponds to TRBD2 (5 bases). Per the germline V gene, CDR1 is SGHRS and CDR2 is YFSETQ. Trimming stripped 4 bases from V and 6 bases from J, with 17 bases between. This CDR3 has 15 amino acids. The CDR3 is CASSTRQLGGNEQFF. Here the CDR3 DNA reads TGCGCCAGCAGCACCAGACAACTAGGAGGCAATGAGCAGTTCTTC.

The gene calls are TRBV3-1 (or the pseudogene TRBV3-2) and TRBJ2-1; 11 nucleotides align to TRBD2. Germline assignment: CDR1 LGHDT and CDR2 YNNKEL (reference sequence). CDR3 length: 15 residues. The junction had 1 base not matched to a gene; V was cut back by 3 bases and J by 3 bases. The CDR3 sequence: CASSHLAGGYNEQFF. In DNA, the CDR3 is TGTGCCAGCAGCCACCTAGCGGGAGGCTACAATGAGCAGTTCTTC.

This chain uses TRBV9 with TRBJ1-1; D call uncertain. Germline CDR1 is SGDLS and CDR2 is YYNGEE. V gave up 3 bases and J gave up 2 bases, with 11 bases separating them. The CDR3 has 14 residues. CDR3 in amino acids: CASSDRAANTEAFF. CDR3 in DNA: TGTGCCAGCAGCGACCGCGCGGCTAACACTGAAGCTTTCTTT.

About this clone: Other DNA sequences within the sample encode an identical CDR3. The chain has TRBV6-5 and TRBJ1-2; D is undetermined. CDR3 size: 13 residues. Trimming left V 6 bases short and J 5 bases short, with 13 bases between. Germline loops: CDR1 MNHEY, CDR2 SVGAGI. Written as DNA, the CDR3 is TGTGCCAGCAGCCCCGGACGGATATATGGCTACACCTTC. Residues: CASSPGRIYGYTF.

The chain couples TRBV21-1 to TRBJ2-1; the table's D call of TRBD2 was not tested on the DNA. TRBV21-1 is a pseudogene segment. CDR3 size: 15 residues. CDR3 amino acids: CASSRAGGTYNEQFF. The CDR3 DNA follows: TGTGCCAGCAGCAGAGCGGGGGGGACATACAATGAGCAGTTCTTC.

The rearrangement joins TRBV19 to TRBJ2-5; no reliable D call. The V end lost 2 bases, the J end lost 2 bases, and 3 bases lay between the germline ends. In germline, CDR1 is LNHDA, CDR2 SQIVND (reference sequence). The CDR3 sequence is 12 residues long. CDR3 in amino acids: CASSIWQETQYF. CDR3 DNA sequence: TGTGCCAGTAGTATATGGCAAGAGACCCAGTACTTC.

This chain uses TRBV5-1 with TRBJ1-3; TRBD1 matches at 10 bases. The CDR3 totals 14 residues. Germline lookup yields CDR1 SGHRS and CDR2 YFSETQ. V trimming: 4 bases; J trimming: 11 bases; junction bases outside the gene matches: 9. This chain's CDR3 is CASSGPDRGAAIYF. In nucleotides, the CDR3 is TGCGCCAGCAGCGGCCCGGACAGGGGGGCCGCCATATATTTT.

The chain joins TRBV7-9 to TRBJ2-5, with D hard to call. Per germline, CDR1 SEHNR and CDR2 FQNEAQ (reference sequence). The germline V and J ends were trimmed by 5 bases and 6 bases, with 10 bases remaining between them. The CDR3 extends over 12 amino acids. This CDR3 is CASSRPLQTQYF. Here the CDR3 DNA reads TGTGCCAGCAGCCGCCCCCTCCAGACCCAGTACTTC.

The chain is built from TRBV12-5 and TRBJ2-1; TRBD1 matches at 7 bases. Germline trimming cut 4 bases from V and 7 bases from J; bases unmatched to any gene: 1. CDR1 LGHNT and CDR2 FRNRAP come from the germline V gene. This CDR3 contains 12 residues. CDR3: CASGWGQNEQFF. CDR3 coding DNA: TGTGCTAGTGGTTGGGGACAGAATGAGCAGTTCTTC.

In its sample, this clone was seen a few times. This rearrangement joins TRBV3-1 (or the pseudogene TRBV3-2) to TRBJ2-1, with 9 bases fitting TRBD2. Germline CDR1 and CDR2: LGHDT and YNNKEL (reference sequence). This CDR3 comprises 17 residues. J lost 4 bases, V lost 0 bases, and 7 bases had no gene match. The CDR3 DNA reads TGTGCCAGCAGCCAAGATTTGCTAGCGGGACCTTACAATGAGCAGTTCTTC. Residues: CASSQDLLAGPYNEQFF.

This clone was recorded only once. Other DNA sequences in this specimen translate into the identical CDR3. The genes are TRBV6-5 and TRBJ2-3, with no clear D. Looked up from germline, CDR1 is MNHEY and CDR2 is SVGAGI. This CDR3 comprises 14 residues. Trimming cost V 0 bases and J 0 bases, with 4 bases left between them. The CDR3, as DNA: TGTGCCAGCAGTTACTCCGCGAGCACAGATACGCAGTATTTT. Its protein is CASSYSASTDTQYF.

V usage is TRBV6-2 or TRBV6-3 and J usage is TRBJ2-7; D is unclear. The CDR3 loop spans 14 amino acids. The germline V gene encodes CDR1 MNHEY and CDR2 SVGEGT. With 3 bases removed from V and 2 bases from J, the gap between germline ends came to 11 bases. As DNA, the CDR3 is TGTGCCAGCAGTTATCCCAGGTTCCCCTACGAGCAGTACTTC. Amino acids: CASSYPRFPYEQYF.

This clone occurred a few times. The gene calls are TRBV7-2 and TRBJ2-2; no reliable D call. V lost 1 base and J 6 bases, leaving 9 bases between the germline ends. Germline V gene lookup returns CDR1 SGHTA and CDR2 FQGNSA. The CDR3 has 14 amino acids. CDR3 nucleotide sequence: TGTGCCAGCAGCTTAGGGCACGAAGCCGGGGAGCTGTTTTTT. Protein: CASSLGHEAGELFF.